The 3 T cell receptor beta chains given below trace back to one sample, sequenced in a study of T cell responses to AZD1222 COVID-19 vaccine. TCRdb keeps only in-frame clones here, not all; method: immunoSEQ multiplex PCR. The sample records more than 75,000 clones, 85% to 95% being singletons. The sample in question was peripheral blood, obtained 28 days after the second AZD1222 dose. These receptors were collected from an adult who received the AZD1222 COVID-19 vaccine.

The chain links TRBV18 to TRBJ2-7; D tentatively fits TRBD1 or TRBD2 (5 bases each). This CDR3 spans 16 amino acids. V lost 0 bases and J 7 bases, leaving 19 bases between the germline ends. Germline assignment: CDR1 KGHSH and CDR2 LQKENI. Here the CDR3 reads CASSPPGTQPGYEQYF. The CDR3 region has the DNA TGTGCCAGCTCACCACCCGGGACCCAACCGGGGTATGAGCAGTACTTC. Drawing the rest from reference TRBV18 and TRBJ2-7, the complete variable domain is NAGVMQNPRHLVRRRGQEARLRCSPMKGHSHVYWYRQLPEEGLKFMVYLQKENIIDESGMPKERFSAEFPKEGPSILRIQQVVRGDSAAYFCASSPPGTQPGYEQYFGPGTRLTVT.

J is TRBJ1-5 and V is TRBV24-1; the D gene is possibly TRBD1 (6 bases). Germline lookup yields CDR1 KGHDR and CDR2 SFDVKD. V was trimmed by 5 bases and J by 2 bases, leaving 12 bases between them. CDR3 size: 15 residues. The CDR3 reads CATSVSGVGNQPQHF. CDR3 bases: TGTGCCACCAGTGTCTCAGGGGTTGGCAATCAGCCCCAGCATTTT.

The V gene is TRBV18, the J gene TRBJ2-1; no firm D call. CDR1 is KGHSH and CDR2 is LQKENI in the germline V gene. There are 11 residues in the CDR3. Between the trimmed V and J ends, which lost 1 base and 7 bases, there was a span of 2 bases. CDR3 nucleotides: TGTGCCAGCTCACCACGTAATGAGCAGTTCTTC. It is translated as CASSPRNEQFF. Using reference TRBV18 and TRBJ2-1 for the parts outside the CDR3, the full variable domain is NAGVMQNPRHLVRRRGQEARLRCSPMKGHSHVYWYRQLPEEGLKFMVYLQKENIIDESGMPKERFSAEFPKEGPSILRIQQVVRGDSAAYFCASSPRNEQFFGPGTRLTVL.